This T cell receptor beta chain derives from a study of response to subunit inactivated influenza vaccine. General study results and limits: The authors suggested that few new T cells are recruited per seasonal influenza vaccination.

This clonotype showed up just a few times. Its target is not known. A single record per CDR3 protein comes from TCRdb applying MiXCR to the RT-PCR reads. The data hold about 780,000 distinct CDR3 sequences, with approximately 18% observed a single time. The junction had 7 bases not matched to a gene; V was cut back by 4 bases and J by 3 bases. The CDR3 runs 16 residues. CDR1 and CDR2 from the germline V gene are SNHLY and FYNNEI. This chain joins TRBV2 and TRBJ2-2; 8 bases match TRBD1. The origin of this receptor is a man aged 45-65 years who received an inactivated influenza vaccine. This sample comprised PBMCs from blood, obtained roughly 5 days after vaccination. The CDR3 spells CASSVGQGAHTGELFF. The CDR3 coding sequence is TGTGCCAGCAGTGTCGGGCAGGGGGCTCACACCGGGGAGCTGTTTTTT.